This T cell receptor beta chain was sequenced in a study of T-cell memory formation after mild COVID-19. The study's findings and limits: In pre-infection memory, a portion of responding clones appeared, which suggested that cross-reactive memory joined. While clones contracting from day 15 to 85 were balanced between CD4 and CD8, later expanders leaned CD4+.

This clonotype occurred a few times. The antigen is undetermined. CDR1 is SGHVS and CDR2 is FQNEAQ in the germline V gene. V lost 2 bases to trimming and J lost 4 bases, with 11 bases between them. The CDR3 consists of 14 residues. TCRdb fed the 5' RACE reads into MiXCR, producing one record per CDR3 protein. Altogether hundreds of thousands of distinct CDR3 sequences are present, approximately 19% being singletons, with the ten largest covering 9.5% to 15%. Material for sequencing was PBMCs or a T cell subset sorted from them (not recorded which). The J gene is TRBJ1-1, the V gene TRBV7-8, with D perhaps matching TRBD1 (5 bases). The receptor's source is an adult woman who had mild COVID-19 (a few samples of this study predate the infection). Cell type and time point are not known. The CDR3 reads CASSLRGGATEAFF. CDR3 nucleotide sequence: TGTGCCAGCAGCTTAAGGGGAGGGGCCACTGAAGCTTTCTTT.